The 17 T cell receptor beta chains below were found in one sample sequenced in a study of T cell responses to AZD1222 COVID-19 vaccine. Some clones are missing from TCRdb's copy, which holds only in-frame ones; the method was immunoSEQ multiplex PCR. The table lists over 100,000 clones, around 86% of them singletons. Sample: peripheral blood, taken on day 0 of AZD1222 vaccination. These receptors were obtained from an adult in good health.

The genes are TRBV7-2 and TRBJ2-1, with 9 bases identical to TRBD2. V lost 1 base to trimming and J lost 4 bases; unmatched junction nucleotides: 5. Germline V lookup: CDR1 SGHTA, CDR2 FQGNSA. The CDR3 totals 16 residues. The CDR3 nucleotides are TGTGCCAGCAGCTTAGTGCGACTAGCGGTTTACAATGAGCAGTTCTTC. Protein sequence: CASSLVRLAVYNEQFF.

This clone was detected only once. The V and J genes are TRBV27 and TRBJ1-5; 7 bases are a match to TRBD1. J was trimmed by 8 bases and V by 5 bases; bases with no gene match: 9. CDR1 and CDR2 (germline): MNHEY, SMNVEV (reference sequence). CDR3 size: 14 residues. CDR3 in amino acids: CASSLQGSRKPQHF. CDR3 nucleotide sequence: TGTGCCAGCAGTCTACAGGGGTCTCGTAAGCCCCAGCATTTT.

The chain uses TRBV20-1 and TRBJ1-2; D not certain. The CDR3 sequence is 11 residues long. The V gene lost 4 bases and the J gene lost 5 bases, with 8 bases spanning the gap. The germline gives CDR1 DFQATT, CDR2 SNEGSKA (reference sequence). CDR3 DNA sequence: TGCAGTGCTAACACAGAATATGGCTACACCTTC. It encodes CSANTEYGYTF.

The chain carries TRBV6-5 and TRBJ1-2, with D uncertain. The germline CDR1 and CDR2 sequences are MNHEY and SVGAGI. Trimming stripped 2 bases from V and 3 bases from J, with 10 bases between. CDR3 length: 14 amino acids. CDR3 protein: CASSYRQVYYGYTF. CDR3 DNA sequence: TGTGCCAGCAGTTACCGTCAGGTTTACTATGGCTACACCTTC.

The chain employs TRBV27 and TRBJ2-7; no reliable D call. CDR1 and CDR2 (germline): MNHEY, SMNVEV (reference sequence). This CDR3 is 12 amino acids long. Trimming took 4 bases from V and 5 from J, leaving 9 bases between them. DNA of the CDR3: TGTGCCAGCAGTTCCCCAGGCAACGAGCAGTACTTC. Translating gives CASSSPGNEQYF.

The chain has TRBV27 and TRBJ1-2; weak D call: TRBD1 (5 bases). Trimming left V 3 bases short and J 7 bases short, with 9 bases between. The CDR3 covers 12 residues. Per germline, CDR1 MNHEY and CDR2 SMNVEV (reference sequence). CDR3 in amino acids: CASSLGGGGYTF. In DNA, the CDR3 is TGTGCCAGCAGTTTGGGTGGGGGTGGCTACACCTTC.

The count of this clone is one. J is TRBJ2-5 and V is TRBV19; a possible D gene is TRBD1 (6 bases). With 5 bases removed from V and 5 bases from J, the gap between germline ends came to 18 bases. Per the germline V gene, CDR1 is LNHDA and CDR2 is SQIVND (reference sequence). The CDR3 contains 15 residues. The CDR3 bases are TGTGCCAGTAGTTCCCGGACCTTGGGGGCGGAGACCCAGTACTTC. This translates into CASSSRTLGAETQYF.

CDR3 loop: CASSLDRQNTGELFF. The CDR3 bases are TGTGCCAGCAGCCTGGACAGACAGAACACCGGGGAGCTGTTTTTT. The V call is TRBV7-9, the J call TRBJ2-2, with D perhaps matching TRBD1 (6 bases). Trimming shortened V by 5 bases and J by 1 base, and 11 bases separated the two germline ends. Germline CDR1 is SEHNR and CDR2 is FQNEAQ (reference sequence). This CDR3 spans 15 amino acids.

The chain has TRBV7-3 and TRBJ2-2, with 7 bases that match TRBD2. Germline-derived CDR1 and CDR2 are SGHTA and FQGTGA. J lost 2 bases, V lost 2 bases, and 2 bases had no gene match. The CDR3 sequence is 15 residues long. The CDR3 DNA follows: TGTGCCAGCAGCTTAGCGGGGGATAACACCGGGGAGCTGTTTTTT. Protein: CASSLAGDNTGELFF.

The CDR3 region is CASSPLGGSGELFF. As DNA, the CDR3 is TGTGCCAGCAGTCCCTTGGGGGGGTCCGGGGAGCTGTTTTTT. This chain uses TRBV27 with TRBJ2-2, with 7 nucleotides matching TRBD2. The trim removed 5 bases at V and 6 bases at J, leaving 6 bases unmatched. Germline lookup yields CDR1 MNHEY and CDR2 SMNVEV (reference sequence). This CDR3 region has 14 residues.

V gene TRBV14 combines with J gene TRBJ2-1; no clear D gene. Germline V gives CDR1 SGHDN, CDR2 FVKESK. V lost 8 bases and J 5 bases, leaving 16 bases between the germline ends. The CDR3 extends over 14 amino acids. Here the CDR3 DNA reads TGTGCCAGCCCAATCCCCGCAGAGGACAATGAGCAGTTCTTC. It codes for CASPIPAEDNEQFF.

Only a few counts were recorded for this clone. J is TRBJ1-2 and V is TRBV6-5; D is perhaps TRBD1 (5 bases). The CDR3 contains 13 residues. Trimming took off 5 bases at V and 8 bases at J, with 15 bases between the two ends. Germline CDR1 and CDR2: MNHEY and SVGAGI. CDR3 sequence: CASSLRGLVGYTF. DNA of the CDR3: TGTGCCAGCAGTCTCCGGGGCCTAGTAGGCTACACCTTC.

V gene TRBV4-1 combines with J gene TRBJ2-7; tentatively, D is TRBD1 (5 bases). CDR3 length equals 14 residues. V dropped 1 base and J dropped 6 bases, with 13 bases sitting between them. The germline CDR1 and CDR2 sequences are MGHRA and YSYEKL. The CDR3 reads CASSQGAGLPEQYF. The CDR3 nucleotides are TGCGCCAGCAGCCAAGGAGCAGGGTTGCCCGAGCAGTACTTC.

CDR3 protein: CAGPPRRPTDTQYF. The CDR3 nucleotides are TGTGCCGGGCCTCCCCGGAGGCCCACAGATACGCAGTATTTT. The chain combines TRBV27 with TRBJ2-3; D is perhaps TRBD2 (5 bases). Trimming took 11 bases from V and 2 from J, leaving 17 bases between them. In germline, CDR1 is MNHEY, CDR2 SMNVEV (reference sequence). The CDR3 has 14 amino acids.

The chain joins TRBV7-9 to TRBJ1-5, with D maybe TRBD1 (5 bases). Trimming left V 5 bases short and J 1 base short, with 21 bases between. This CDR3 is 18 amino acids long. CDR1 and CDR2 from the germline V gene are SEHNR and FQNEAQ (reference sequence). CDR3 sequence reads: CASSRSTGLRWSNQPQHF. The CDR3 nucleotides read TGTGCCAGCAGCCGTTCAACGGGACTTAGATGGAGCAATCAGCCCCAGCATTTT.

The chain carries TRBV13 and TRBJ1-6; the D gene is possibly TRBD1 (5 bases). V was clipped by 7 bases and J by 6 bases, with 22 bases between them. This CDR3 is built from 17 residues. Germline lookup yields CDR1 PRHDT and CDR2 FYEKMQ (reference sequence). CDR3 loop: CASTYGIGGRVNSPLHF. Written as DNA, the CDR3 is TGTGCCAGCACTTACGGGATCGGGGGTAGGGTTAATTCACCCCTCCACTTT. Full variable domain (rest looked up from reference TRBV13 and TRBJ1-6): AAGVIQSPRHLIKEKRETATLKCYPIPRHDTVYWYQQGPGQDPQFLISFYEKMQSDKGSIPDRFSAQQFSDYHSELNMSSLELGDSALYFCASTYGIGGRVNSPLHFGNGTRLTVT.

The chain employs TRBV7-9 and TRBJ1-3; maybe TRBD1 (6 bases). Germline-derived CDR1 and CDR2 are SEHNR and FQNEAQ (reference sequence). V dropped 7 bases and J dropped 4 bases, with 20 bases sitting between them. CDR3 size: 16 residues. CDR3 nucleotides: TGTGCCAGCACCCTGCTTGTAACAGGGTTGGGAAACACCATATATTTT. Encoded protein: CASTLLVTGLGNTIYF.